One and the same sample provided the 28 T cell receptor beta chains below, sequenced in a study of blood T cell repertoires in COVID-19. Method: immunoSEQ multiplex PCR; TCRdb's copy keeps in-frame clones and lacks some. Altogether 150,000 to 180,000 clones are present, about 73% being singletons, with the ten largest covering roughly 1.5%. Sequenced material: peripheral blood. These receptors were taken from an older man with acute or convalescent COVID-19.

This chain links TRBV19 with TRBJ1-2; D ambiguous. This CDR3 region has 11 residues. Per the germline V gene, CDR1 is LNHDA and CDR2 is SQIVND (reference sequence). V was clipped by 7 bases and J by 2 bases, with 5 bases between them. The CDR3 here is CASTTNYGYTF. The CDR3 coding sequence is TGTGCCAGTACCACAAACTATGGCTACACCTTC.

CDR3 sequence (DNA): TGTGCCAGTAGTATAGATGCGCACAACTATGGCTACACCTTC. Protein sequence: CASSIDAHNYGYTF. The chain is built from TRBV19 and TRBJ1-2; D unresolved. CDR1 is LNHDA, CDR2 SQIVND, per germline (reference sequence). Trimming removed 0 bases at V and 2 bases at J, with 7 bases between. This CDR3 spans 14 amino acids.

The rearrangement links TRBV7-8 to TRBJ1-2; D is perhaps TRBD1 (6 bases). The CDR3 has 15 amino acids. CDR1 is SGHVS, CDR2 FQNEAQ, per germline. V was clipped by 5 bases and J by 6 bases, with 19 bases between them. The CDR3 is CASSKARGAFDGYTF. The CDR3 coding sequence is TGTGCCAGCAGCAAGGCACGGGGGGCTTTCGATGGCTACACCTTC.

There are a few counts of this clone. Distinct nucleotide sequences in the sample also encode this CDR3. The CDR3 is CAISELAGDTGELFF. CDR3 in DNA: TGTGCCATCAGTGAACTAGCGGGGGACACCGGGGAGCTGTTTTTT. V gene TRBV10-3 combines with J gene TRBJ2-2, with TRBD2 matching over 11 bases. Germline CDR1 and CDR2: ENHRY and SYGVKD. There are 15 residues in the CDR3. The V gene end was trimmed by 3 bases and the J gene end by 3 bases; junction bases not matched to a gene: 0.

The chain couples TRBV6-2 or TRBV6-3 to TRBJ2-2; D may be TRBD1 (6 bases). This CDR3 region has 20 residues. The V and J ends lost 3 bases and 0 bases respectively, with 23 bases between them. Per germline, CDR1 MNHEY and CDR2 SVGEGT. The DNA of the CDR3 is TGTGCCAGCAGTTATACATTACCTTCACAGGGCCTCGCGAACACCGGGGAGCTGTTTTTT. Amino acids: CASSYTLPSQGLANTGELFF.

This rearrangement joins TRBV19 to TRBJ1-1; D perhaps matches TRBD1 (6 bases). Trimming removed 5 bases at V and 6 bases at J, with 16 bases between. Germline values: CDR1 LNHDA, CDR2 SQIVND (reference sequence). This CDR3 region has 14 residues. The CDR3 nucleotides read TGTGCCAGTAGTTTAACAGGGTTGGGAGCTGAAGCTTTCTTT. Translation gives CASSLTGLGAEAFF. Full variable domain (rest looked up from reference TRBV19 and TRBJ1-1): DGGITQSPKYLFRKEGQNVTLSCEQNLNHDAMYWYRQDPGQGLRLIYYSQIVNDFQKGDIAEGYSVSREKKESFPLTVTSAQKNPTAFYLCASSLTGLGAEAFFGQGTRLTVV.

This sequence joins TRBV6-5 and TRBJ2-7; 11 bases agree with TRBD1. After removal of 5 bases from V and 3 bases from J, the junction contained 3 bases not matched to a gene. Per germline, CDR1 MNHEY and CDR2 SVGAGI. The CDR3 extends over 14 amino acids. CDR3 residues: CASSIGTGGYEQYF. CDR3 bases: TGTGCCAGCAGTATTGGGACAGGGGGCTACGAGCAGTACTTC.

The chain employs TRBV19 and TRBJ1-2; 9 positions match TRBD1. This CDR3 spans 14 amino acids. Germline V gene data show CDR1 as LNHDA and CDR2 as SQIVND (reference sequence). Losses at the gene ends were 6 bases for V and 6 bases for J; bases not matched to a gene: 8. The CDR3 DNA reads TGTGCCAGTAGGTTACAGGGGGCGGGACATGGCTACACCTTC. It is translated as CASRLQGAGHGYTF.

The chain uses TRBV4-1 and TRBJ2-7; tentatively, D is TRBD1 (5 bases). The CDR3 is made up of 18 amino acids. Per germline, CDR1 MGHRA and CDR2 YSYEKL. V dropped 2 bases and J dropped 5 bases, with 25 bases sitting between them. This CDR3 reads CASSQLLHGKGDNHEQYF. The DNA of the CDR3 is TGCGCCAGCAGCCAACTCCTCCATGGTAAAGGGGATAACCACGAGCAGTACTTC.

The chain recombines TRBV15 with TRBJ1-2, with a tentative D call TRBD1 (5 bases). V gave up 0 bases and J gave up 7 bases, with 18 bases separating them. The CDR3 covers 16 residues. CDR1 and CDR2 from the germline V gene are LNHNV and YYDKDF (reference sequence). CDR3 amino acids: CATSRDRQGVRAGYTF. DNA of the CDR3: TGTGCCACCAGCAGAGATCGGCAGGGTGTGAGAGCTGGCTACACCTTC.

This chain joins TRBV5-1 and TRBJ2-2; no reliable D call. Trimming took off 1 base at V and 0 bases at J, with 13 bases between the two ends. Germline loops: CDR1 SGHRS, CDR2 YFSETQ. This CDR3 is built from 17 residues. CDR3 loop: CASSLSSQPANTGELFF. DNA of the CDR3: TGCGCCAGCAGCTTGTCTAGTCAACCTGCGAACACCGGGGAGCTGTTTTTT.

The chain is built from TRBV19 and TRBJ2-6, with a weak D call TRBD2 (5 bases). The V gene's germline CDR1 is LNHDA and CDR2 SQIVND (reference sequence). V lost 5 bases to trimming and J lost 0 bases, with 11 bases between them. The length of the CDR3 is 16 residues. In DNA, the CDR3 is TGTGCCAGTAGTCCCGGGGATCCCTCTGGGGCCAACGTCCTGACTTTC. This codes for CASSPGDPSGANVLTF.

In this sample, this clone turned up a few times. This chain uses TRBV7-3 with TRBJ1-2; unclear D gene. This CDR3 has 14 residues. CDR1 SGHTA and CDR2 FQGTGA come from the germline V gene. Trimming shortened V by 0 bases and J by 3 bases, and 8 bases separated the two germline ends. The CDR3 loop is CASSLTVGDYGYTF. The CDR3 region has the DNA TGTGCCAGCAGCTTAACGGTCGGGGACTATGGCTACACCTTC.

This chain uses TRBV6-5 with TRBJ2-1, with 10 bases that match TRBD2. The CDR3 sequence is 14 residues long. CDR1 is MNHEY, CDR2 SVGAGI, per germline. Trimming at V came to 6 bases and at J to 10 bases, leaving 9 bases not matched to a gene. The CDR3 nucleotides are TGTGCCAGCAGGATCGTCCAGCGGGGGGGAGAGCAGTTCTTC. It translates to CASRIVQRGGEQFF.

This chain uses TRBV25-1 with TRBJ2-1; TRBD1 might be the D (6 bases). The ends were cut back, 6 bases at V and 9 bases at J, with 12 bases in the middle. Per germline, CDR1 MGHDK and CDR2 SYGVNS. The CDR3 extends over 12 amino acids. CDR3 nucleotides: TGTGCCAGCAGCAGGTCAGGGGTTGAGCAGTTCTTC. Residues: CASSRSGVEQFF.

The chain employs TRBV3-1 (or the pseudogene TRBV3-2) and TRBJ2-1; possible D gene TRBD2, 7 bases. Trimming shortened V by 1 base and J by 9 bases, and 19 bases separated the two germline ends. The germline V gene encodes CDR1 LGHDT and CDR2 YNNKEL (reference sequence). The length of the CDR3 is 16 residues. In nucleotides, the CDR3 is TGTGCCAGCAGCCAAGGATCCGGGGGGCCCTTCCTTGAGCAGTTCTTC. This gives the protein CASSQGSGGPFLEQFF.

The rearrangement links TRBV2 to TRBJ2-3; D perhaps matches TRBD2 (6 bases). This CDR3 is built from 15 residues. V lost 6 bases and J lost 3, with 16 bases in between. Germline V gives CDR1 SNHLY, CDR2 FYNNEI. CDR3 nucleotides: TGTGCCAGCAGGGGAGGTTTGGGGAGGACAGATACGCAGTATTTT. It encodes CASRGGLGRTDTQYF. The complete variable domain, with remaining parts taken from reference TRBV2 and TRBJ2-3, reads EPEVTQTPSHQVTQMGQEVILRCVPISNHLYFYWYRQILGQKVEFLVSFYNNEISEKSEIFDDQFSVERPDGSNFTLKIRSTKLEDSAMYFCASRGGLGRTDTQYFGPGTRLTVL.

This clone was counted a few times. The genes are TRBV3-1 (or the pseudogene TRBV3-2) and TRBJ1-5; D unresolved. Per the germline V gene, CDR1 is LGHDT and CDR2 is YNNKEL (reference sequence). The CDR3 contains 17 residues. With 4 bases removed from V and 0 bases from J, the gap between germline ends came to 16 bases. CDR3 amino acids: CASSLPGRPYSNQPQHF. The CDR3 coding sequence is TGTGCCAGCAGCCTACCCGGGAGGCCGTATAGCAATCAGCCCCAGCATTTT.

This clone was detected once. The chain links TRBV5-5 to TRBJ2-5; TRBD2 matches 11 bases. The CDR3 extends over 16 amino acids. Germline V gives CDR1 SGHKS, CDR2 YYEKEE (reference sequence). Trimming took 4 bases from V and 2 from J; bases not matched to a gene: 7. The CDR3: CASSRDWTSGQETQYF. In DNA, the CDR3 is TGTGCCAGCAGCCGTGACTGGACTAGCGGGCAAGAGACCCAGTACTTC. The full variable domain, rest sourced from reference TRBV5-5 and TRBJ2-5, is DAGVTQSPTHLIKTRGQQVTLRCSPISGHKSVSWYQQVLGQGPQFIFQYYEKEERGRGNFPDRFSARQFPNYSSELNVNALLLGDSALYLCASSRDWTSGQETQYFGPGTRLLVL.

The V gene is TRBV5-5, the J gene TRBJ2-3, with TRBD2 matching over 9 bases. V shed 6 bases, J shed 2 bases, and the junction held 13 bases outside the gene matches. Germline assignment: CDR1 SGHKS and CDR2 YYEKEE (reference sequence). This CDR3 spans 17 amino acids. The CDR3 sequence is CASTPRRGGPPTDTQYF. CDR3 bases: TGTGCCAGCACCCCCCGGCGGGGGGGTCCCCCCACAGATACGCAGTATTTT. Looking up the rest from reference TRBV5-5 and TRBJ2-3 gives the full variable domain: DAGVTQSPTHLIKTRGQQVTLRCSPISGHKSVSWYQQVLGQGPQFIFQYYEKEERGRGNFPDRFSARQFPNYSSELNVNALLLGDSALYLCASTPRRGGPPTDTQYFGPGTRLTVL.

This chain joins TRBV7-8 and TRBJ1-5, with D perhaps matching TRBD1 (5 bases). Trimming stripped 1 base from V and 5 bases from J, with 12 bases between. This CDR3 region has 15 residues. CDR1 SGHVS and CDR2 FQNEAQ come from the germline V gene. As DNA, the CDR3 is TGTGCCAGCAGCTTAGGGGGGGATGGTTATCAGCCCCAGCATTTT. It specifies CASSLGGDGYQPQHF.

The chain is built from TRBV30 and TRBJ1-1, with 9 bases lining up with TRBD1. The junction had 8 bases not matched to a gene; V was cut back by 5 bases and J by 1 base. The CDR3 loop spans 15 amino acids. From germline, CDR1 is GTSNPN and CDR2 SVGIG (reference sequence). CDR3 sequence reads: CAWDPPGQGNTEAFF. The CDR3 region has the DNA TGTGCCTGGGACCCCCCGGGACAGGGGAACACTGAAGCTTTCTTT.

V is TRBV9 and J is TRBJ2-2, with TRBD1 matching over 10 bases. V dropped 3 bases and J dropped 1; count of bases not matched to a gene: 3. The CDR3 runs 16 residues. CDR1 and CDR2 from the germline V gene are SGDLS and YYNGEE. The CDR3 DNA reads as TGTGCCAGCAGCGAACGGACAGGGGGGAACACCGGGGAGCTGTTTTTT. Residues: CASSERTGGNTGELFF.

This clone was counted a single time. This chain connects TRBV5-1 to TRBJ2-7; 7 nucleotides agree with TRBD1. There are 16 residues in the CDR3. Germline trimming cut 4 bases from V and 2 bases from J; bases unmatched to any gene: 12. The germline CDR1 and CDR2 sequences are SGHRS and YFSETQ. This CDR3 is CASSKDSGTATYEQYF. The CDR3 coding sequence is TGCGCCAGCAGCAAGGATTCCGGGACAGCTACCTACGAGCAGTACTTC.

The CDR3 region is CASSIGQVNYGYTF. In DNA, the CDR3 is TGCGCCAGCAGCATAGGACAGGTTAACTATGGCTACACCTTC. J is TRBJ1-2 and V is TRBV5-1; 7 nucleotides match TRBD1. The ends lost 4 bases at V and 1 base at J; junction bases unmatched: 4. The CDR3 consists of 14 residues. Per the germline V gene, CDR1 is SGHRS and CDR2 is YFSETQ.

The chain uses TRBV7-3 and TRBJ2-1, with D tentatively TRBD1 (6 bases). V lost 3 bases and J 10 bases, leaving 13 bases between the germline ends. Germline-derived CDR1 and CDR2 are SGHTA and FQGTGA. CDR3 size: 13 residues. The CDR3 region is CASSFRDTREQFF. CDR3 coding DNA: TGTGCCAGCAGCTTTCGGGACACTCGGGAGCAGTTCTTC.

The genes are TRBV28 and TRBJ2-7, with TRBD1 identical over 10 bases. Germline CDR1 and CDR2: MDHEN and SYDVKM. V lost 5 bases and J lost 3; bases outside the gene matches: 7. The CDR3 has 15 amino acids. The DNA for the CDR3 is TGTGCCAGCAGTCCCCCAGGGGACAGGGGCTACGAGCAGTACTTC. Protein: CASSPPGDRGYEQYF.

The chain carries TRBV27 and TRBJ1-2; the D is unclear. Germline CDR1 and CDR2: MNHEY and SMNVEV (reference sequence). Trimming took off 5 bases at V and 3 bases at J, with 16 bases between the two ends. This CDR3 contains 15 residues. The CDR3 DNA follows: TGTGCCAGCAGTCTTCGGGATCCGGGGTACTATGGCTACACCTTC. Protein sequence: CASSLRDPGYYGYTF.